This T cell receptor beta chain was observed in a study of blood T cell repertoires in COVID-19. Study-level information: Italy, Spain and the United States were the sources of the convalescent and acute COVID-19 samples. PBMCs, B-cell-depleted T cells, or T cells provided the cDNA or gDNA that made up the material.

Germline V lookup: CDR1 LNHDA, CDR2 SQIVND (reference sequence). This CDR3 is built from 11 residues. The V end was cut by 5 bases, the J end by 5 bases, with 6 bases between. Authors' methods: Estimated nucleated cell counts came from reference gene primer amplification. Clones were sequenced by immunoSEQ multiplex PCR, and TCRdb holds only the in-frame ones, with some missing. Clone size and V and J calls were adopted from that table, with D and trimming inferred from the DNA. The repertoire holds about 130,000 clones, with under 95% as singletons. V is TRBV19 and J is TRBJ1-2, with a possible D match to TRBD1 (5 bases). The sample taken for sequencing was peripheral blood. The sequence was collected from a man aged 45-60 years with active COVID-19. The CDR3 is CASSGGYGYTF. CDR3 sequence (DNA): TGTGCCAGTAGTGGGGGGTATGGCTACACCTTC.